This passage covers 25 T cell receptor beta chains from one sample sequenced in a study of vaccination and CD4 T cells after COVID-19. No antigen has been identified for these receptors. Researchers used the Oncomine TCR Beta short-read assay to sequence DNA from cultured CD4+ T cells. Each CDR3 protein is one row after TCRdb ran MiXCR on the PCR reads. The top ten clones hold around a sixth of a sample with 15,000 or so distinct CDR3 sequences, around 30% of them seen once. Described treatment: approximately 9-day PBMC culture with coronavirus spike peptide pools or control peptides (ViraFEST assay). The sample was cultured CD4+ T cells from blood. Source of these receptors: a human donor with COVID-19.

The chain combines TRBV5-4 with TRBJ2-3; tentative D call: TRBD1 (5 bases). This CDR3 region has 13 residues. The germline V and J ends were trimmed by 0 bases and 4 bases, with 6 bases remaining between them. Germline CDR1 SGHNT, CDR2 YYREEE (reference sequence). CDR3: CASSLVGADTQYF. CDR3 in DNA: TGTGCCAGCAGCTTGGTAGGGGCAGATACGCAGTATTTT.

Only a few counts were recorded for this clonotype. V usage is TRBV7-2 and J usage is TRBJ1-5; D is ambiguous. V was cut by 5 bases and J by 3 bases, with 5 bases left in between. Germline CDR1 is SGHTA and CDR2 is FQGNSA. The CDR3 totals 12 residues. The CDR3 DNA reads TGTGCCAGCAGCCCAAACAATCAGCCCCAGCATTTT. It encodes CASSPNNQPQHF.

This clonotype appeared a few times. The CDR3 DNA follows: TGTGCCAGTACGGAGGGGGGGGAAGATACGCAGTATTTT. It is translated as CASTEGGEDTQYF. This chain links TRBV19 with TRBJ2-3, with D possibly TRBD2 on 7 matching bases. V was clipped by 7 bases and J by 5 bases, with 13 bases between them. The CDR3 sequence is 13 residues long. Germline V gene data show CDR1 as LNHDA and CDR2 as SQIVND (reference sequence).

This clonotype turned up a few times. The genes are TRBV19 and TRBJ1-5; no definite D call. The CDR3 is 16 amino acids. The V gene's germline CDR1 is LNHDA and CDR2 SQIVND (reference sequence). V lost 8 bases and J lost 6, with 23 bases in between. Here the CDR3 DNA reads TGTGCCAGTCTTAAGGGAGCGAACGGGCAAGGTCAGCCCCAGCATTTT. Protein sequence: CASLKGANGQGQPQHF. The entire variable domain, with the rest obtained from reference TRBV19 and TRBJ1-5, is as follows: DGGITQSPKYLFRKEGQNVTLSCEQNLNHDAMYWYRQDPGQGLRLIYYSQIVNDFQKGDIAEGYSVSREKKESFPLTVTSAQKNPTAFYLCASLKGANGQGQPQHFGDGTRLSIL.

The gene calls are TRBV7-3 and TRBJ2-7; a weak D match, TRBD2 (7 bases). This CDR3 is 15 amino acids long. Trimming cost V 5 bases and J 3 bases, with 17 bases left between them. The germline V gene encodes CDR1 SGHTA and CDR2 FQGTGA. CDR3 sequence: CASSPGGGDNYEQYF. The CDR3 DNA sequence: TGTGCCAGCAGCCCTGGAGGGGGGGACAACTACGAGCAGTACTTC.

This clonotype has just one count. This chain joins TRBV7-3 and TRBJ2-6, with unresolved D. CDR3 length equals 16 residues. The germline V gene encodes CDR1 SGHTA and CDR2 FQGTGA. V lost 1 base and J 3 bases, leaving 10 bases between the germline ends. CDR3 in amino acids: CASSLKGSGGANVLTF. As DNA, the CDR3 is TGTGCCAGCAGCTTAAAGGGAAGTGGTGGGGCCAACGTCCTGACTTTC.

This clonotype was detected only a few times. In DNA form, the CDR3 reads TGTGCCAGCAGTCGGGTACGTTCCGATACGCAGTATTTT. This encodes CASSRVRSDTQYF. This chain uses TRBV5-6 with TRBJ2-3, with D uncertain. The CDR3 loop spans 13 amino acids. From germline, CDR1 is SGHDT and CDR2 YYEEEE. V lost 5 bases and J 6 bases, leaving 13 bases between the germline ends.

The chain recombines TRBV19 with TRBJ2-7; possible D gene TRBD1, 6 bases. V was pared by 3 bases and J by 4 bases, with 22 bases between. The CDR3 has 17 amino acids. Germline V gene data show CDR1 as LNHDA and CDR2 as SQIVND (reference sequence). The CDR3, as DNA: TGTGCCAGTAGTATCCAGCGCGGTGTGGGACACCGATACGAGCAGTACTTC. It specifies CASSIQRGVGHRYEQYF.

The V gene is TRBV2, the J gene TRBJ1-5, with 9 bases fitting TRBD1. The V segment lost 8 bases and the J segment 0 bases; nucleotides outside the gene matches: 8. The germline V gene has CDR1 SNHLY and CDR2 FYNNEI. The CDR3 has 16 amino acids. In DNA form, the CDR3 reads TGTGCCAGCGGTCCCGACAGGGGGTATAGCAATCAGCCCCAGCATTTT. As protein: CASGPDRGYSNQPQHF.

The V call is TRBV2, the J call TRBJ2-5; the D gene is possibly TRBD2 (6 bases). Per the germline V gene, CDR1 is SNHLY and CDR2 is FYNNEI. This CDR3 has 14 amino acids. V gave up 6 bases and J gave up 0 bases, with 11 bases separating them. The CDR3 spells CASSGGWYQETQYF. The CDR3 bases are TGTGCCAGCAGCGGAGGGTGGTACCAAGAGACCCAGTACTTC. Using reference TRBV2 and TRBJ2-5 for the parts outside the CDR3, the full variable domain is EPEVTQTPSHQVTQMGQEVILRCVPISNHLYFYWYRQILGQKVEFLVSFYNNEISEKSEIFDDQFSVERPDGSNFTLKIRSTKLEDSAMYFCASSGGWYQETQYFGPGTRLLVL.

J is TRBJ1-1 and V is TRBV9; D remains ambiguous. The CDR3 is made up of 15 amino acids. Between the trimmed V and J ends, which lost 0 bases and 2 bases, there was a span of 11 bases. CDR1 and CDR2 from the germline V gene are SGDLS and YYNGEE. This chain's CDR3 is CASSVAPAINTEAFF. The CDR3 nucleotides are TGTGCCAGCAGCGTAGCCCCAGCTATAAACACTGAAGCTTTCTTT.

The chain links TRBV2 to TRBJ2-2; D unclear. The CDR3 has 13 amino acids. V gave up 4 bases and J gave up 1 base, with 4 bases separating them. Germline CDR1 and CDR2: SNHLY and FYNNEI. CDR3 in amino acids: CASSVQNTGELFF. In DNA, the CDR3 is TGTGCCAGCAGTGTCCAGAACACCGGGGAGCTGTTTTTT. The full variable domain, rest sourced from reference TRBV2 and TRBJ2-2, is EPEVTQTPSHQVTQMGQEVILRCVPISNHLYFYWYRQILGQKVEFLVSFYNNEISEKSEIFDDQFSVERPDGSNFTLKIRSTKLEDSAMYFCASSVQNTGELFFGEGSRLTVL.

The chain recombines TRBV30 with TRBJ2-7, with TRBD1 matching 8 bases. The CDR3 loop spans 12 amino acids. Per germline, CDR1 GTSNPN and CDR2 SVGIG (reference sequence). Trimming cost V 4 bases and J 4 bases; bases outside gene matches: 3. CDR3 coding DNA: TGTGCCTGGACAGGGGGCTCATACGAGCAGTACTTC. It is translated as CAWTGGSYEQYF.

This clonotype was detected a few times. The chain links TRBV19 to TRBJ1-3; a possible D gene is TRBD1 (6 bases). Germline V CDR1 and CDR2: LNHDA, SQIVND (reference sequence). The CDR3 runs 15 residues. V dropped 1 base and J dropped 1 base, with 8 bases sitting between them. CDR3 in amino acids: CASSIGRGSGNTIYF. CDR3 nucleotides: TGTGCCAGTAGTATAGGCAGGGGATCTGGAAACACCATATATTTT. Combining the CDR3 with reference TRBV19 and TRBJ1-3 gives the whole variable domain DGGITQSPKYLFRKEGQNVTLSCEQNLNHDAMYWYRQDPGQGLRLIYYSQIVNDFQKGDIAEGYSVSREKKESFPLTVTSAQKNPTAFYLCASSIGRGSGNTIYFGEGSWLTVV.

The DNA for the CDR3 is TGTGCCAGCAGTGCCAGCAACAATGAGCAGTTCTTC. Translated, it gives CASSASNNEQFF. V and J are TRBV6-1 and TRBJ2-1; D ambiguous. The CDR3 is 12 residues long. V was clipped by 4 bases and J by 5 bases, with 6 bases between them. Looked up from germline, CDR1 is MNHNS and CDR2 is SASEGT.

This clonotype was recorded once. The V gene is TRBV5-5, the J gene TRBJ1-1, with a possible D match to TRBD1 (6 bases). Germline CDR1 and CDR2: SGHKS and YYEKEE (reference sequence). This CDR3 is 17 amino acids long. Between the trimmed V and J ends, which lost 4 bases and 0 bases, there was a span of 19 bases. As DNA, the CDR3 is TGTGCCAGCAGCACCAAGACAGGCTGGTTTATGAACACTGAAGCTTTCTTT. It specifies CASSTKTGWFMNTEAFF.

This clonotype came up a few times. This chain joins TRBV19 and TRBJ2-3, with a tentative D call TRBD2 (6 bases). The V end was cut by 3 bases, the J end by 4 bases, with 20 bases between. This CDR3 is 17 amino acids long. Germline V lookup: CDR1 LNHDA, CDR2 SQIVND (reference sequence). DNA of the CDR3: TGTGCCAGTAGTATTGGGCAGGGAGGATGGGGGGCAGATACGCAGTATTTT. This gives the protein CASSIGQGGWGADTQYF.

The J gene is TRBJ2-6, the V gene TRBV19; D uncertain. The CDR3 sequence is 16 residues long. V was pared by 5 bases and J by 4 bases, with 15 bases between. Germline V gives CDR1 LNHDA, CDR2 SQIVND (reference sequence). This chain's CDR3 is CASSPPGATGANVLTF. Written as DNA, the CDR3 is TGTGCCAGTAGTCCCCCGGGCGCGACCGGGGCCAACGTCCTGACTTTC.

The chain couples TRBV7-2 to TRBJ1-1; D is possibly TRBD1 (6 bases). Trimming removed 5 bases at V and 1 base at J, with 14 bases between. This CDR3 region has 15 residues. Germline V gene data show CDR1 as SGHTA and CDR2 as FQGNSA. The CDR3 region is CASSPSTGRNTEAFF. The DNA of the CDR3 is TGTGCCAGCAGCCCATCGACAGGTCGGAACACTGAAGCTTTCTTT.

This clonotype was detected only a few times. The chain has TRBV2 and TRBJ1-1; D not resolved. Germline lookup yields CDR1 SNHLY and CDR2 FYNNEI. Trimming removed 5 bases at V and 6 bases at J, with 7 bases between. The length of the CDR3 is 11 residues. The DNA of the CDR3 is TGTGCCAGCAGTCCACGAGCTGAAGCTTTCTTT. As protein: CASSPRAEAFF.

J is TRBJ2-7 and V is TRBV7-9, with D possibly called TRBD1 or TRBD2 (5 bases each). Germline V gene lookup returns CDR1 SEHNR and CDR2 FQNEAQ (reference sequence). V lost 5 bases and J lost 6, with 17 bases in between. The CDR3 runs to 14 residues. The CDR3 DNA follows: TGTGCCAGCAGCCACACCGGGACCACACCCGAGCAGTACTTC. This gives the protein CASSHTGTTPEQYF. Full variable domain (outside the CDR3, taken from reference TRBV7-9 and TRBJ2-7): DTGVSQNPRHKITKRGQNVTFRCDPISEHNRLYWYRQTLGQGPEFLTYFQNEAQLEKSRLLSDRFSAERPKGSFSTLEIQRTEQGDSAMYLCASSHTGTTPEQYFGPGTRLTVT.

This clonotype has more than one count but fewer than ten. V is TRBV6-1 and J is TRBJ1-2; D is perhaps TRBD1 (5 bases). CDR1 MNHNS and CDR2 SASEGT come from the germline V gene. CDR3 size: 14 residues. Trimming removed 3 bases at V and 10 bases at J, with 18 bases between. The CDR3 DNA reads TGTGCCAGCAGTGAGACGGGGCAGGGATGGGACTACACCTTC. This sequence encodes CASSETGQGWDYTF.

V is TRBV24-1 and J is TRBJ2-1; D might be TRBD1 (6 bases). The CDR3 has 14 amino acids. Germline CDR1 and CDR2: KGHDR and SFDVKD. Trimming pared 0 bases from V and 10 bases from J, leaving 12 bases between. The CDR3 sequence: CATSDLKGVNEQFF. The CDR3 DNA reads TGTGCCACCAGTGATTTGAAGGGGGTGAACGAGCAGTTCTTC.

In nucleotides, the CDR3 is TGTGCCAGCAGTTCCCCCGAGAACGAGCAGTACTTC. Residues: CASSSPENEQYF. The chain couples TRBV6-5 to TRBJ2-7; D gene ambiguous. The CDR3 extends over 12 amino acids. Germline values: CDR1 MNHEY, CDR2 SVGAGI. With 4 bases removed from V and 5 bases from J, the gap between germline ends came to 9 bases.

The chain is built from TRBV5-4 and TRBJ2-1, with TRBD1 matching 10 bases. The V segment lost 7 bases and the J segment 1 base; nucleotides outside the gene matches: 5. CDR3 length: 15 amino acids. The germline V gene encodes CDR1 SGHNT and CDR2 YYREEE (reference sequence). The CDR3 DNA is TGTGCCAGCGGGGGGACAGGGGATTCCTACAATGAGCAGTTCTTC. Its protein is CASGGTGDSYNEQFF.